This T cell receptor beta chain was found in a study of blood T cell repertoires in COVID-19. Across the study: Some COVID-19 samples were acute and others convalescent; all came from the United States, Italy and Spain. Nucleic acid was either cDNA or gDNA, and it came from T cells, B-cell-depleted T cells, or PBMCs.

As processed by the authors: Amplification of reference gene primers was used by the study to estimate nucleated cell counts. This table comes from immunoSEQ multiplex PCR, and its TCRdb copy is limited to in-frame clones, with some not included. V and J calls and clone size are those listed in that table; D and trimming were worked out from the DNA. Counted here are around 260,000 clones, 75% to 90% occurring once; the ten biggest clones make up 0.94%. The CDR3 is 15 amino acids. V lost 6 bases, J lost 6 bases, and 21 bases lay in between. The germline gives CDR1 MNHNY, CDR2 SVGAGI (reference sequence).

The material sequenced was peripheral blood. The sequence was collected from a woman aged 40-49 years who had recovered from COVID-19. The V call is TRBV6-6, the J call TRBJ2-7; D might be TRBD2 (5 bases). The CDR3: CASRVGRSGEVEQYF. For the CDR3, the DNA is TGTGCCAGCAGGGTTGGACGGAGCGGCGAAGTCGAGCAGTACTTC.